This is a list of T cell receptor beta chains from one sample in a study of T cell changes during pregnancy in multiple sclerosis. Only in-frame clones appear in the TCRdb table, and some are missing; sequencing was by immunoSEQ multiplex PCR. The data hold around 30,000 clones, with approximately 94% observed a single time. The sequenced sample was CD4+ T cells from peripheral blood mononuclear cells, obtained after pregnancy. The source is a female donor with multiple sclerosis, enrolled in a pregnancy study. Each CDR3 is given with its conserved first and last residue. D genes are given only for firm matches.

>TRBD1|TRBJ1-1|TRBV19
TGTGCCAGTAGTATCCACAGGGGGCTAGCTTTCTTT
CASSIHRGLAFF
>TRBD2|TRBJ2-2|TRBV19
TGTGCCAGTGTAGCGGGTGGCAACACCGGGGAGCTGTTTTTT
CASVAGGNTGELFF
>-|TRBJ1-6|TRBV6-5
TGTGCCAGCAGAGATAGGGGCCGAGGAAATTCACCCCTCCACTTT
CASRDRGRGNSPLHF
>-|TRBJ2-3|TRBV6-5
TGTGCCACCCGAAGTTACCTACGTGGCACAGATACGCAGTATTTT
CATRSYLRGTDTQYF
>-|TRBJ1-1|TRBV29-1
TGCAGCGCAAAAAGGGGATTGGAGACTGAAGCTTTCTTT
CSAKRGLETEAFF
>TRBD1|TRBJ1-4|TRBV6-5
TGTGCCAGCAGGGAGCGGACAGGGATTAATGAAAAACTGTTTTTT
CASRERTGINEKLFF
>TRBD2|TRBJ2-7|TRBV7-2
TGTGCCAGCAGCCCCCGGGAGGAGAAACAGTACTTC
CASSPREEKQYF
>-|TRBJ1-1|TRBV2
TGTGCCAGCAGTGAGGGGGCGAATTTGAACACTGAAGCTTTCTTT
CASSEGANLNTEAFF
>-|TRBJ1-1|TRBV6-1
TGTGCCGGTCGGAGGGGAAGTGACACTGAAGCTTTCTTT
CAGRRGSDTEAFF
>-|TRBJ2-1|TRBV5-1
TGCGCCAGCAGCTTGGTAGCCGGGGAGCCCTACAATGAGCAGTTCTTC
CASSLVAGEPYNEQFF